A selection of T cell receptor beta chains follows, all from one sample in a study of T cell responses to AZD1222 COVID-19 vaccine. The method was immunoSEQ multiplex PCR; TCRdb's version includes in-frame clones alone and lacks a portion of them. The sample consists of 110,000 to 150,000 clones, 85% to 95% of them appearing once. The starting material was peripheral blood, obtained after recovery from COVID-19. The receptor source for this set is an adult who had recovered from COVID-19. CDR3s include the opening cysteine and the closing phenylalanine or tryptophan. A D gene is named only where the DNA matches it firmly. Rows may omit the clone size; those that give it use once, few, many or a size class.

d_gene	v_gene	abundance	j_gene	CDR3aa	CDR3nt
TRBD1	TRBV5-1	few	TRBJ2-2	CASSFAQTGGNTGELFF	TGCGCCAGCAGCTTCGCCCAGACAGGGGGGAACACCGGGGAGCTGTTTTTT
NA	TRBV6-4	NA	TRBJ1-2	CASSDGGPEGSQGYTF	TGTGCCAGCAGTGACGGAGGGCCCGAGGGAAGTCAGGGCTACACCTTC
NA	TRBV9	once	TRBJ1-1	CASSASQIREEAFF	TGTGCCAGCAGCGCCAGCCAGATCAGGGAGGAAGCTTTCTTT
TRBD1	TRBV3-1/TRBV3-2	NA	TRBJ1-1	CASSLTGLTEAFF	TGTGCCAGCAGCCTGACAGGGCTCACTGAAGCTTTCTTT
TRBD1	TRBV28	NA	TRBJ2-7	CASSFDSTLGTGTYEQYF	TGTGCCAGCAGTTTCGACTCCACCCTCGGGACAGGGACCTACGAGCAGTACTTC
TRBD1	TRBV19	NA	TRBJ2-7	CASSPWTGQALYEQYF	TGTGCCAGTAGTCCGTGGACAGGCCAAGCCCTCTACGAGCAGTACTTC
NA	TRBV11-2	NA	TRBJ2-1	CASSFRDPYNEQFF	TGTGCCAGCAGCTTCAGGGATCCCTACAATGAGCAGTTCTTC
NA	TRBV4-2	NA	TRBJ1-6	CASSQDRLRGSSPLHF	TGTGCCAGCAGCCAAGATCGCCTAAGAGGGAGTTCACCCCTCCACTTT
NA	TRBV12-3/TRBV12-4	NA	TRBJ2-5	CASSPLVQETQYF	TGTGCCAGCAGTCCACTAGTGCAAGAGACCCAGTACTTC
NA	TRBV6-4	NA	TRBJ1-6	CASSDSPFSGPLSYNSPLHF	TGTGCCAGCAGTGACTCGCCCTTTTCAGGACCGCTCTCCTATAATTCACCCCTCCACTTT
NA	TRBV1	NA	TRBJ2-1	CTSSQGRERAYNEQFF	TGCACCAGCAGCCAAGGACGGGAAAGGGCCTACAATGAGCAGTTCTTC
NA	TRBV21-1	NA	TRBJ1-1	CASSKGMENTEAFF	TGTGCCAGCAGCAAAGGGATGGAGAACACTGAAGCTTTCTTT
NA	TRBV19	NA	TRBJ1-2	CASSIERGNYGYTF	TGTGCCAGTAGTATCGAAAGGGGTAACTATGGCTACACCTTC
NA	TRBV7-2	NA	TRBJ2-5	CASSLREYGTQYF	TGTGCCAGCAGCTTAAGGGAGTACGGGACCCAGTACTTC
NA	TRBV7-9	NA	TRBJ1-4	CASSSRDGPWEKLFF	TGTGCCAGCAGTTCCCGGGACGGGCCTTGGGAAAAACTGTTTTTT
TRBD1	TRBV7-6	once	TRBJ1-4	CASSASGTGDYYGEKLFF	TGTGCCAGCAGCGCCTCCGGGACAGGGGACTACTACGGGGAAAAACTGTTTTTT
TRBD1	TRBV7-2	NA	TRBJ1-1	CASRAGQGVWNTEAFF	TGTGCCAGCAGGGCGGGACAGGGTGTTTGGAACACTGAAGCTTTCTTT
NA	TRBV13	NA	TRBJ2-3	CASSLGVPTDTQYF	TGTGCCAGCAGCTTAGGAGTCCCGACAGATACGCAGTATTTT
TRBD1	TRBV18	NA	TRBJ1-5	CASSTGGNQPQHF	TGTGCCAGCTCAACAGGGGGGAATCAGCCCCAGCATTTT
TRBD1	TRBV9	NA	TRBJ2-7	CASSVGDRDYEQYF	TGTGCCAGCAGCGTAGGGGACAGGGATTACGAGCAGTACTTC
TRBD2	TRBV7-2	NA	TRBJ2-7	CASTPLAGGLYEQYF	TGTGCCAGCACCCCCCTAGCGGGAGGTTTGTACGAGCAGTACTTC
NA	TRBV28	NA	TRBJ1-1	CASSWPARFEAFF	TGTGCCAGCAGTTGGCCGGCGAGGTTTGAAGCTTTCTTT
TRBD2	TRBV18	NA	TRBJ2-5	CASSPLAGYQETQYF	TGTGCCAGCTCACCACTAGCGGGATACCAAGAGACCCAGTACTTC
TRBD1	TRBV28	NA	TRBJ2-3	CASSLWGTGGSATDTQYF	TGTGCCAGCAGTTTATGGGGGACAGGGGGATCGGCCACAGATACGCAGTATTTT
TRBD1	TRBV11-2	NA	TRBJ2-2	CASTPTGIAGELFF	TGTGCCAGCACTCCGACAGGGATCGCCGGGGAGCTGTTTTTT
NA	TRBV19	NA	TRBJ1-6	CASSIRTGLNSPLHF	TGTGCCAGTAGTATAAGAACCGGCCTTAATTCACCCCTCCACTTT
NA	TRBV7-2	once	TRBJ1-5	CASSSLGGRVGNQPQHF	TGTGCCAGCAGCTCTCTAGGGGGGAGGGTTGGGAATCAGCCCCAGCATTTT
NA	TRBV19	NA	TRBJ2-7	CASSPQSTSYEQYF	TGTGCCAGTAGCCCACAGTCTACCTCCTACGAGCAGTACTTC
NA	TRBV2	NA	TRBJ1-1	CASSELGLNTEAFF	TGTGCCAGCAGTGAGTTGGGTTTGAACACTGAAGCTTTCTTT
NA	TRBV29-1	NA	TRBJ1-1	CSVDGRSRTPGGTEAFF	TGCAGCGTTGACGGACGCTCACGCACCCCCGGGGGCACTGAAGCTTTCTTT
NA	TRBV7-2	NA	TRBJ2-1	CASSPKPGLANYNEQFF	TGTGCCAGCAGCCCTAAGCCGGGGCTAGCTAATTACAATGAGCAGTTCTTC
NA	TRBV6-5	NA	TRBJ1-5	CASRVGFSNQPQHF	TGTGCCAGCAGGGTCGGATTCAGCAATCAGCCCCAGCATTTT
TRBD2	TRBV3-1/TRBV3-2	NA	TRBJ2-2	CASSVSGSIIAGELFF	TGTGCCAGCAGTGTTAGCGGGAGTATTATCGCCGGGGAGCTGTTTTTT
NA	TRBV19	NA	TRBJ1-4	CASSIDSRAIEKLFF	TGTGCCAGTAGTATAGATTCCAGGGCCATTGAAAAACTGTTTTTT
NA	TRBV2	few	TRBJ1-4	CASSATLNEKLFF	TGTGCCAGCAGTGCTACCCTTAATGAAAAGCTGTTTTTT
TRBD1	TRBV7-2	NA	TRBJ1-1	CASSLQGGNTEAFF	TGTGCCAGCAGCTTACAGGGGGGGAACACTGAAGCTTTCTTT
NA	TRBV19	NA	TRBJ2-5	CASSINELGEETQYF	TGTGCCAGTAGTATAAACGAACTAGGTGAAGAGACCCAGTACTTC
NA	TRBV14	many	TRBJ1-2	CASSAIRTVMGGYTF	TGTGCCAGCAGCGCAATAAGGACTGTTATGGGTGGCTACACCTTC
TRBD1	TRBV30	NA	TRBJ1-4	CAWSLFGTGEEKLFF	TGTGCCTGGAGTCTCTTTGGGACAGGCGAGGAAAAACTGTTTTTT
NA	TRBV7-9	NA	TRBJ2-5	CASSSRDLSGETQYF	TGTGCCAGCAGCTCCAGGGATTTGAGTGGCGAGACCCAGTACTTC
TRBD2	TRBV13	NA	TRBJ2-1	CASSLGASGYIKEQFF	TGTGCCAGCAGCTTAGGCGCTAGCGGATACATAAAGGAGCAGTTCTTC
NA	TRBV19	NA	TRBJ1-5	CASSIRGPNQPQHF	TGTGCCAGTAGTATACGGGGCCCCAATCAGCCCCAGCATTTT
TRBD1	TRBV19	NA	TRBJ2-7	CASRDPGQGADEQYF	TGTGCCAGTAGGGACCCCGGACAGGGGGCTGACGAGCAGTACTTC
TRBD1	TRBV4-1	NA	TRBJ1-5	CASSRDRGWGNQPQHF	TGCGCCAGCAGCCGGGACAGGGGATGGGGCAATCAGCCCCAGCATTTT
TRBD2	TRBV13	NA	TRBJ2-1	CASSSYSRTSGRSTYNEQFF	TGTGCCAGCAGCTCTTACTCGCGGACTAGCGGGAGGTCGACCTACAATGAGCAGTTCTTC
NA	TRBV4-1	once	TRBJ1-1	CASSPRGALMNTEAFF	TGCGCCAGCAGCCCCAGGGGCGCACTCATGAACACTGAAGCTTTCTTT
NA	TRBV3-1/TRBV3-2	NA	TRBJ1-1	CASSPPAYTEAFF	TGTGCCAGCAGCCCGCCAGCGTACACTGAAGCTTTCTTT
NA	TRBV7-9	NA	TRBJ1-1	CASSFYDGNTEAFF	TGTGCCAGCAGCTTCTATGACGGAAACACTGAAGCTTTCTTT
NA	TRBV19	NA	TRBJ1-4	CASAKPGGGAREKLFF	TGTGCCTCGGCGAAACCCGGCGGGGGGGCCAGGGAAAAACTGTTTTTT
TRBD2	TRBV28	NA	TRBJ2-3	CASSRLTSGLPTDTQYF	TGTGCCAGCAGCCGATTGACTAGCGGGCTACCCACAGATACGCAGTATTTT